This T cell receptor beta chain was recorded in a study of blood T cells in healthy people across ages. CDR1 and CDR2 (germline): SGHTA, FQGTGA. The CDR3 sequence is 14 residues long. Trimming took 3 bases from V and 2 from J, leaving 7 bases between them. Then a second PCR, running about 6 to 12 cycles, was carried out with a sample-barcoded 5' primer and a J-beta primer mix. Via MiXCR, TCRdb re-called the 5' RACE reads, giving one row per CDR3 protein. The table records 800,000 to 950,000 distinct CDR3 sequences, about 34% of them present only once. The table lists this clonotype with a few counts. The V call is TRBV7-3, the J call TRBJ2-2; unclear D gene. The source of this sequence is a man aged 18 to 30 in good health. Sequencing was done on a sample of blood. DNA for the CDR3: TGTGCCAGCAGCTTCACAAGTAACACCGGGGAGCTGTTTTTT. Amino acid sequence: CASSFTSNTGELFF.